This TCR beta chain was documented in a study of blood T cell repertoires in COVID-19. Study in general: Both acute and convalescent COVID-19 samples were obtained from the United States, Italy and Spain. PBMCs, B-cell-depleted T cells, or T cells were the source of the cDNA or gDNA that made up the material.

This CDR3 has 16 amino acids. CDR1 is LNHDA and CDR2 is SQIVND in the germline V gene (reference sequence). Germline trimming cut 5 bases from V and 2 bases from J; bases unmatched to any gene: 8. Original analysis: Nucleated cell counts were estimated from reference gene primer amplification. Measured with immunoSEQ multiplex PCR; TCRdb has only the in-frame clones, and not every one. That table supplies the V and J calls and clone size; D and trimming were determined from the DNA. The sample lists roughly 60,000 clones; 75% to 95% were seen once. This chain joins TRBV19 and TRBJ1-5; 8 bases fit TRBD1. This sequence was found in a woman of 80 years or more with active COVID-19. The source material was peripheral blood. This chain's CDR3 is CASSDQQGVGNQPQHF. CDR3 sequence (DNA): TGTGCCAGTAGTGACCAACAGGGGGTGGGCAATCAGCCCCAGCATTTT.